The entry below describes one T cell receptor (beta chain). Its antigen is undetermined. The record originates from a study of T cell responses to AZD1222 COVID-19 vaccine. Some clones are missing from TCRdb's copy, which holds only in-frame ones; the method was immunoSEQ multiplex PCR. This table has about 120,000 clones, roughly nine tenths appearing once. The CDR3 has 13 amino acids. With 1 base removed from V and 5 bases from J, the gap between germline ends came to 6 bases. Germline assignment: CDR1 SGHNT and CDR2 YENEEA. Study outcomes and limitations: The study reported that nearly half of spike-specific TCRs target unmutated variant regions. A mostly white British donor set with more females was recruited, and clonal diversity was possibly underestimated. Spike-spanning, vaccine-associated CD4 TCRs were dominant at 160-218 and 743-854. Once two AZD1222 doses were given, Spike-specific TCR breadth and depth went up.

The source is an adult in good health. The sequences come from peripheral blood, collected on day 0 of AZD1222 vaccination. The gene calls are TRBV11-3 and TRBJ2-1; D unclear. CDR3 loop: CASSLARDNEQFF. In nucleotides, the CDR3 is TGTGCCAGCAGCTTAGCCAGAGACAATGAGCAGTTCTTC.